Below, 11 T cell receptor beta chains from the same sample are listed, as sequenced in a study of cytomegalovirus exposure and HLA in healthy donors. The primer mix had 60 Vbeta and 13 Jbeta primers. Measured with immunoSEQ multiplex PCR; TCRdb has only the in-frame clones, and not every one. The table has roughly 100,000 clones, about three quarters seen once. The sequencing input was PBMCs. These receptors all stem from a man in his sixties in good health and CMV-seropositive.

This clone was seen only a few times. This chain uses TRBV27 with TRBJ1-1, with D hard to call. Deletions cut 8 bases from V and 1 base from J, with 11 bases between. The germline V gene encodes CDR1 MNHEY and CDR2 SMNVEV (reference sequence). The CDR3 length is 13 residues. DNA of the CDR3: TGTGCCAGCGGGTCGTGGAGGAACACTGAAGCTTTCTTT. Its protein is CASGSWRNTEAFF.

This clone was observed a single time. The chain joins TRBV28 to TRBJ1-1; 8 bases agree with TRBD1. Germline CDR1 is MDHEN and CDR2 is SYDVKM. The CDR3 totals 16 residues. The trim removed 3 bases at V and 0 bases at J, leaving 6 bases unmatched. The CDR3 nucleotides read TGTGCCAGCAGTTTCCCCTTGGGACAGGTGAACACTGAAGCTTTCTTT. This sequence encodes CASSFPLGQVNTEAFF.

The CDR3 nucleotides are TGTGCCAGCAGCTTTGGGCTGGACACCGGGGAGCTGTTTTTT. This encodes CASSFGLDTGELFF. This chain links TRBV7-2 with TRBJ2-2; D gene uncertain. CDR3 length: 14 amino acids. V dropped 3 bases and J dropped 3 bases, with 8 bases sitting between them. The germline V gene has CDR1 SGHTA and CDR2 FQGNSA.

This clone was recorded a few times. The gene calls are TRBV6-1 and TRBJ2-1, with a possible D match to TRBD2 (5 bases). V lost 6 bases to trimming and J lost 9 bases, with 15 bases between them. Germline assignment: CDR1 MNHNS and CDR2 SASEGT. This CDR3 is 13 amino acids long. DNA of the CDR3: TGTGCCAGCAGGAGGGTTGGGGTTGGTGAGCAGTTCTTC. It translates to CASRRVGVGEQFF.

The chain couples TRBV5-1 to TRBJ2-3, with 9 bases matching TRBD2. The CDR3 totals 15 residues. Looked up from germline, CDR1 is SGHRS and CDR2 is YFSETQ. The V gene end was trimmed by 5 bases and the J gene end by 5 bases; junction bases not matched to a gene: 9. The CDR3 DNA is TGCGCCAGCAGGGTTGCGGGGGGGCCAGGAGATACGCAGTATTTT. The encoded protein is CASRVAGGPGDTQYF.

This sequence joins TRBV4-2 and TRBJ2-6; D is ambiguous. This CDR3 is built from 15 residues. Trimming took off 7 bases at V and 0 bases at J, with 10 bases between the two ends. The V gene's germline CDR1 is LGHNA and CDR2 YNFKEQ. CDR3 nucleotides: TGTGCCAGCACCGCCGACAACTCTGGGGCCAACGTCCTGACTTTC. Its protein product is CASTADNSGANVLTF.

This chain joins TRBV25-1 and TRBJ1-1, with unresolved D. Trimming shortened V by 6 bases and J by 4 bases, and 18 bases separated the two germline ends. In germline, CDR1 is MGHDK, CDR2 SYGVNS. The CDR3 extends over 15 amino acids. The CDR3 region has the DNA TGTGCCAGCAGCGCGGCAGGAGGGCCGGTCACTGAAGCTTTCTTT. Translation: CASSAAGGPVTEAFF.

The chain is built from TRBV28 and TRBJ2-1; TRBD1 aligns across 10 bases. V lost 5 bases and J lost 7; bases outside the gene matches: 8. From germline, CDR1 is MDHEN and CDR2 SYDVKM. CDR3 length equals 15 residues. The CDR3 DNA reads TGTGCCAGCAGTACCCCGGGACAGGGGTCTAATGAGCAGTTCTTC. The encoded protein is CASSTPGQGSNEQFF.

CDR3 amino acids: CASSLGGGPGEQYF. In DNA, the CDR3 is TGCGCCAGCAGCTTGGGGGGGGGCCCGGGGGAGCAGTACTTC. V is TRBV5-1 and J is TRBJ2-5; maybe TRBD2 (7 bases). The CDR3 length is 14 residues. V lost 0 bases and J lost 11, with 17 bases in between. Germline V gene sequence: CDR1 SGHRS, CDR2 YFSETQ.

This chain links TRBV29-1 with TRBJ2-7, with TRBD2 identical over 11 bases. This CDR3 is built from 14 residues. CDR1 is SQVTM, CDR2 ANQGSEA, per germline. With V trimmed by 6 bases and J by 1 base, 5 bases remained unmatched. CDR3 bases: TGCAGCGTCACCTCTAGCGGGGGGTCCTACGAGCAGTACTTC. This sequence encodes CSVTSSGGSYEQYF.

The chain carries TRBV5-1 and TRBJ1-4; D is perhaps TRBD1 (5 bases). V gave up 4 bases and J gave up 8 bases, with 27 bases separating them. This CDR3 contains 18 residues. Germline V gives CDR1 SGHRS, CDR2 YFSETQ. The CDR3 DNA follows: TGCGCCAGCAGCCCCTCTCGTTGGATTGGCCAGGAGGGGGAAAAACTGTTTTTT. Its translation: CASSPSRWIGQEGEKLFF.